This TCR beta chain was sequenced in a study of control samples from healthy donors and cancer patients. V was cut by 4 bases and J by 2 bases, with 15 bases left in between. CDR1 is SEHNR and CDR2 is FQNEAQ in the germline V gene (reference sequence). The CDR3 covers 15 residues. This table comes from immunoSEQ multiplex PCR, and its TCRdb copy is limited to in-frame clones, with some not included. The repertoire holds some 160,000 clones, with approximately 91% as singletons. The specimen was blood. This sequence was found in a man aged 25 to 45 in good health. The chain employs TRBV7-9 and TRBJ2-7; weak D call: TRBD1 (6 bases). CDR3 residues: CASSSPGAPTYEQYF. The CDR3 DNA reads TGTGCCAGCAGCTCCCCAGGGGCCCCTACCTACGAGCAGTACTTC.